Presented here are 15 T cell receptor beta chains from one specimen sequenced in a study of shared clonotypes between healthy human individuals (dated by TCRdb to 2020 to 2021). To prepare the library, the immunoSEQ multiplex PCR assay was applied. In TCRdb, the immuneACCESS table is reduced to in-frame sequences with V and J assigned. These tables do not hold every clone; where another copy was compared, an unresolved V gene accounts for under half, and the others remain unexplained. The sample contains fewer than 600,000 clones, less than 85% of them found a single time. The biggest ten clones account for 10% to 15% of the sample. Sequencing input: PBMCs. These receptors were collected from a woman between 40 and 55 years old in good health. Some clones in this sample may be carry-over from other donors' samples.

The CDR3 nucleotides are TGCGCCAGCAGCGCCCCGGACGGGAAAAGCACAGATACGCAGTATTTT. Translation: CASSAPDGKSTDTQYF. The chain recombines TRBV5-1 with TRBJ2-3, with D perhaps matching TRBD2 (5 bases). The germline gives CDR1 SGHRS, CDR2 YFSETQ. Trimming removed 4 bases at V and 0 bases at J, with 15 bases between. This CDR3 region has 16 residues.

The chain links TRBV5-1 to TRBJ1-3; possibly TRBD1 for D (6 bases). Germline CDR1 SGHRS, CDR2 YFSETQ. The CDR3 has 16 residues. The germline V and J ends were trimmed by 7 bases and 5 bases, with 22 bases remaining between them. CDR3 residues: CASRAGGSEMRNTIYF. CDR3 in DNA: TGCGCCAGCCGGGCTGGGGGCAGCGAAATGAGAAACACCATATATTTT.

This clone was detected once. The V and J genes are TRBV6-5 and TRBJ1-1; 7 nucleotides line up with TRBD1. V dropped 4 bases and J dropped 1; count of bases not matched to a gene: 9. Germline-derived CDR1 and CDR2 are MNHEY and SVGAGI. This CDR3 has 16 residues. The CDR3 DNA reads TGTGCCAGCAGTTTCGACCCTACAGGGGAGAACACTGAAGCTTTCTTT. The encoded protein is CASSFDPTGENTEAFF.

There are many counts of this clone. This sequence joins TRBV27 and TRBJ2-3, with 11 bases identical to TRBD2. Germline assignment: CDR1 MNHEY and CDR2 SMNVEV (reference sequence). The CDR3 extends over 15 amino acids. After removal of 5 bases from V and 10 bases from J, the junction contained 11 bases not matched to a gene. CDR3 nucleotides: TGTGCCAGCAGTCCAACTAGCGGGAGTCGGGGGGCGCAGTATTTT. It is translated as CASSPTSGSRGAQYF.

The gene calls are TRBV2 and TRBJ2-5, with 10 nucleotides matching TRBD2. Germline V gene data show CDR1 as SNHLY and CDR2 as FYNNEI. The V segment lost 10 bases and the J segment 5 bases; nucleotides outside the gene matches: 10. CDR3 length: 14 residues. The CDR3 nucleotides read TGTGCCACGAGCGGGAGGGCCCGGGGGGAGACCCAGTACTTC. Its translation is CATSGRARGETQYF. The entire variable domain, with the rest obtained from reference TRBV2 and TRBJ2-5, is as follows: EPEVTQTPSHQVTQMGQEVILRCVPISNHLYFYWYRQILGQKVEFLVSFYNNEISEKSEIFDDQFSVERPDGSNFTLKIRSTKLEDSAMYFCATSGRARGETQYFGPGTRLLVL.

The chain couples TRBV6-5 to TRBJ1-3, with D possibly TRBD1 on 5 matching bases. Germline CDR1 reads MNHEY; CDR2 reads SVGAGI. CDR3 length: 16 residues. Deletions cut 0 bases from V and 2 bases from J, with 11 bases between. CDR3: CASSYSIARAGNTIYF. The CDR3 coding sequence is TGTGCCAGCAGTTACTCCATTGCCAGGGCTGGAAACACCATATATTTT.

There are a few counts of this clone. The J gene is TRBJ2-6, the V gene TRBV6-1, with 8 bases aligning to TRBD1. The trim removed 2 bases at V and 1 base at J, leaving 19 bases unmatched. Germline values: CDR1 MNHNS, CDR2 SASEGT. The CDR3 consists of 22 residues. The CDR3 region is CASSEIGGLEQGVLSGANVLTF. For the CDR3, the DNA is TGTGCCAGCAGTGAAATTGGAGGGCTAGAACAGGGGGTCTTATCTGGGGCCAACGTCCTGACTTTC.

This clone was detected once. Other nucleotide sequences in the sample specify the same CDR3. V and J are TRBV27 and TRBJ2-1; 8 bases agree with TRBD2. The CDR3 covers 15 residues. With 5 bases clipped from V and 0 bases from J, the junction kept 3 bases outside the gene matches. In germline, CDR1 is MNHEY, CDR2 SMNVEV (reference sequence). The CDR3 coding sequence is TGTGCCAGCAGTCTAAGCGGGAGCTCCTACAATGAGCAGTTCTTC. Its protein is CASSLSGSSYNEQFF.

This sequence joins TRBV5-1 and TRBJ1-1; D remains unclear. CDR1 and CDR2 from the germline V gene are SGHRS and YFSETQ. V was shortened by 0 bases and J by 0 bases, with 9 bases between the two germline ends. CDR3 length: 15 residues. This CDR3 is CASSLALTVNTEAFF. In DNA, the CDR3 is TGCGCCAGCAGCTTGGCCTTGACCGTGAACACTGAAGCTTTCTTT.

As DNA, the CDR3 is TGTGCCAGCAGTTTCAGGACAGGGGCGTATGGCTACACCTTC. This codes for CASSFRTGAYGYTF. The chain recombines TRBV27 with TRBJ1-2; 9 bases are a match to TRBD1. CDR3 size: 14 residues. Germline V CDR1 and CDR2: MNHEY, SMNVEV (reference sequence). V lost 3 bases to trimming and J lost 5 bases; unmatched junction nucleotides: 4.

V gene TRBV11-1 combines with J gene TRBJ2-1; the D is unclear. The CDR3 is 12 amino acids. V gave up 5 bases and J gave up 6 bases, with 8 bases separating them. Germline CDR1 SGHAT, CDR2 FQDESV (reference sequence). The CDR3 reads CASSGTTNEQFF. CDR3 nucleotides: TGTGCCAGCAGCGGAACGACCAATGAGCAGTTCTTC.

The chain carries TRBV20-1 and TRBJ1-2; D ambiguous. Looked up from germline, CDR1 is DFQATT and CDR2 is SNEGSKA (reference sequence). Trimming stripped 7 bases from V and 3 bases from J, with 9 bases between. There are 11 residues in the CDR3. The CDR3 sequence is CSVRFHYGYTF. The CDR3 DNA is TGCAGTGTTAGGTTCCACTATGGCTACACCTTC.

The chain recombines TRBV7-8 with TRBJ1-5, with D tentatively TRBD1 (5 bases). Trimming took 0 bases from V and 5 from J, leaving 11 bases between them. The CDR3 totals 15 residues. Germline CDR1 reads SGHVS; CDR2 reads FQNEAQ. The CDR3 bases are TGTGCCAGCAGCTTAGCCCTTGGGACGGATCAGCCCCAGCATTTT. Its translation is CASSLALGTDQPQHF.

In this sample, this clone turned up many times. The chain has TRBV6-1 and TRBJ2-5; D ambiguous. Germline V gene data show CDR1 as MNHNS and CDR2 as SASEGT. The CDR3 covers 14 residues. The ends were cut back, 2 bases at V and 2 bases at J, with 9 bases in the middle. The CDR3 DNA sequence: TGTGCCAGCAGTGAAATTCGGGCACAAGAGACCCAGTACTTC. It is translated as CASSEIRAQETQYF.

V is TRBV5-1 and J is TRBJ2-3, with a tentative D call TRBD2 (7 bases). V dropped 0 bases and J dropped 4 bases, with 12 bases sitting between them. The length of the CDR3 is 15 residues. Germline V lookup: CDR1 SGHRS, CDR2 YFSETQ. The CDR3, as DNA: TGCGCCAGCAGCTTGGAAGGGGGAGGGCCAGATACGCAGTATTTT. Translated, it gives CASSLEGGGPDTQYF.